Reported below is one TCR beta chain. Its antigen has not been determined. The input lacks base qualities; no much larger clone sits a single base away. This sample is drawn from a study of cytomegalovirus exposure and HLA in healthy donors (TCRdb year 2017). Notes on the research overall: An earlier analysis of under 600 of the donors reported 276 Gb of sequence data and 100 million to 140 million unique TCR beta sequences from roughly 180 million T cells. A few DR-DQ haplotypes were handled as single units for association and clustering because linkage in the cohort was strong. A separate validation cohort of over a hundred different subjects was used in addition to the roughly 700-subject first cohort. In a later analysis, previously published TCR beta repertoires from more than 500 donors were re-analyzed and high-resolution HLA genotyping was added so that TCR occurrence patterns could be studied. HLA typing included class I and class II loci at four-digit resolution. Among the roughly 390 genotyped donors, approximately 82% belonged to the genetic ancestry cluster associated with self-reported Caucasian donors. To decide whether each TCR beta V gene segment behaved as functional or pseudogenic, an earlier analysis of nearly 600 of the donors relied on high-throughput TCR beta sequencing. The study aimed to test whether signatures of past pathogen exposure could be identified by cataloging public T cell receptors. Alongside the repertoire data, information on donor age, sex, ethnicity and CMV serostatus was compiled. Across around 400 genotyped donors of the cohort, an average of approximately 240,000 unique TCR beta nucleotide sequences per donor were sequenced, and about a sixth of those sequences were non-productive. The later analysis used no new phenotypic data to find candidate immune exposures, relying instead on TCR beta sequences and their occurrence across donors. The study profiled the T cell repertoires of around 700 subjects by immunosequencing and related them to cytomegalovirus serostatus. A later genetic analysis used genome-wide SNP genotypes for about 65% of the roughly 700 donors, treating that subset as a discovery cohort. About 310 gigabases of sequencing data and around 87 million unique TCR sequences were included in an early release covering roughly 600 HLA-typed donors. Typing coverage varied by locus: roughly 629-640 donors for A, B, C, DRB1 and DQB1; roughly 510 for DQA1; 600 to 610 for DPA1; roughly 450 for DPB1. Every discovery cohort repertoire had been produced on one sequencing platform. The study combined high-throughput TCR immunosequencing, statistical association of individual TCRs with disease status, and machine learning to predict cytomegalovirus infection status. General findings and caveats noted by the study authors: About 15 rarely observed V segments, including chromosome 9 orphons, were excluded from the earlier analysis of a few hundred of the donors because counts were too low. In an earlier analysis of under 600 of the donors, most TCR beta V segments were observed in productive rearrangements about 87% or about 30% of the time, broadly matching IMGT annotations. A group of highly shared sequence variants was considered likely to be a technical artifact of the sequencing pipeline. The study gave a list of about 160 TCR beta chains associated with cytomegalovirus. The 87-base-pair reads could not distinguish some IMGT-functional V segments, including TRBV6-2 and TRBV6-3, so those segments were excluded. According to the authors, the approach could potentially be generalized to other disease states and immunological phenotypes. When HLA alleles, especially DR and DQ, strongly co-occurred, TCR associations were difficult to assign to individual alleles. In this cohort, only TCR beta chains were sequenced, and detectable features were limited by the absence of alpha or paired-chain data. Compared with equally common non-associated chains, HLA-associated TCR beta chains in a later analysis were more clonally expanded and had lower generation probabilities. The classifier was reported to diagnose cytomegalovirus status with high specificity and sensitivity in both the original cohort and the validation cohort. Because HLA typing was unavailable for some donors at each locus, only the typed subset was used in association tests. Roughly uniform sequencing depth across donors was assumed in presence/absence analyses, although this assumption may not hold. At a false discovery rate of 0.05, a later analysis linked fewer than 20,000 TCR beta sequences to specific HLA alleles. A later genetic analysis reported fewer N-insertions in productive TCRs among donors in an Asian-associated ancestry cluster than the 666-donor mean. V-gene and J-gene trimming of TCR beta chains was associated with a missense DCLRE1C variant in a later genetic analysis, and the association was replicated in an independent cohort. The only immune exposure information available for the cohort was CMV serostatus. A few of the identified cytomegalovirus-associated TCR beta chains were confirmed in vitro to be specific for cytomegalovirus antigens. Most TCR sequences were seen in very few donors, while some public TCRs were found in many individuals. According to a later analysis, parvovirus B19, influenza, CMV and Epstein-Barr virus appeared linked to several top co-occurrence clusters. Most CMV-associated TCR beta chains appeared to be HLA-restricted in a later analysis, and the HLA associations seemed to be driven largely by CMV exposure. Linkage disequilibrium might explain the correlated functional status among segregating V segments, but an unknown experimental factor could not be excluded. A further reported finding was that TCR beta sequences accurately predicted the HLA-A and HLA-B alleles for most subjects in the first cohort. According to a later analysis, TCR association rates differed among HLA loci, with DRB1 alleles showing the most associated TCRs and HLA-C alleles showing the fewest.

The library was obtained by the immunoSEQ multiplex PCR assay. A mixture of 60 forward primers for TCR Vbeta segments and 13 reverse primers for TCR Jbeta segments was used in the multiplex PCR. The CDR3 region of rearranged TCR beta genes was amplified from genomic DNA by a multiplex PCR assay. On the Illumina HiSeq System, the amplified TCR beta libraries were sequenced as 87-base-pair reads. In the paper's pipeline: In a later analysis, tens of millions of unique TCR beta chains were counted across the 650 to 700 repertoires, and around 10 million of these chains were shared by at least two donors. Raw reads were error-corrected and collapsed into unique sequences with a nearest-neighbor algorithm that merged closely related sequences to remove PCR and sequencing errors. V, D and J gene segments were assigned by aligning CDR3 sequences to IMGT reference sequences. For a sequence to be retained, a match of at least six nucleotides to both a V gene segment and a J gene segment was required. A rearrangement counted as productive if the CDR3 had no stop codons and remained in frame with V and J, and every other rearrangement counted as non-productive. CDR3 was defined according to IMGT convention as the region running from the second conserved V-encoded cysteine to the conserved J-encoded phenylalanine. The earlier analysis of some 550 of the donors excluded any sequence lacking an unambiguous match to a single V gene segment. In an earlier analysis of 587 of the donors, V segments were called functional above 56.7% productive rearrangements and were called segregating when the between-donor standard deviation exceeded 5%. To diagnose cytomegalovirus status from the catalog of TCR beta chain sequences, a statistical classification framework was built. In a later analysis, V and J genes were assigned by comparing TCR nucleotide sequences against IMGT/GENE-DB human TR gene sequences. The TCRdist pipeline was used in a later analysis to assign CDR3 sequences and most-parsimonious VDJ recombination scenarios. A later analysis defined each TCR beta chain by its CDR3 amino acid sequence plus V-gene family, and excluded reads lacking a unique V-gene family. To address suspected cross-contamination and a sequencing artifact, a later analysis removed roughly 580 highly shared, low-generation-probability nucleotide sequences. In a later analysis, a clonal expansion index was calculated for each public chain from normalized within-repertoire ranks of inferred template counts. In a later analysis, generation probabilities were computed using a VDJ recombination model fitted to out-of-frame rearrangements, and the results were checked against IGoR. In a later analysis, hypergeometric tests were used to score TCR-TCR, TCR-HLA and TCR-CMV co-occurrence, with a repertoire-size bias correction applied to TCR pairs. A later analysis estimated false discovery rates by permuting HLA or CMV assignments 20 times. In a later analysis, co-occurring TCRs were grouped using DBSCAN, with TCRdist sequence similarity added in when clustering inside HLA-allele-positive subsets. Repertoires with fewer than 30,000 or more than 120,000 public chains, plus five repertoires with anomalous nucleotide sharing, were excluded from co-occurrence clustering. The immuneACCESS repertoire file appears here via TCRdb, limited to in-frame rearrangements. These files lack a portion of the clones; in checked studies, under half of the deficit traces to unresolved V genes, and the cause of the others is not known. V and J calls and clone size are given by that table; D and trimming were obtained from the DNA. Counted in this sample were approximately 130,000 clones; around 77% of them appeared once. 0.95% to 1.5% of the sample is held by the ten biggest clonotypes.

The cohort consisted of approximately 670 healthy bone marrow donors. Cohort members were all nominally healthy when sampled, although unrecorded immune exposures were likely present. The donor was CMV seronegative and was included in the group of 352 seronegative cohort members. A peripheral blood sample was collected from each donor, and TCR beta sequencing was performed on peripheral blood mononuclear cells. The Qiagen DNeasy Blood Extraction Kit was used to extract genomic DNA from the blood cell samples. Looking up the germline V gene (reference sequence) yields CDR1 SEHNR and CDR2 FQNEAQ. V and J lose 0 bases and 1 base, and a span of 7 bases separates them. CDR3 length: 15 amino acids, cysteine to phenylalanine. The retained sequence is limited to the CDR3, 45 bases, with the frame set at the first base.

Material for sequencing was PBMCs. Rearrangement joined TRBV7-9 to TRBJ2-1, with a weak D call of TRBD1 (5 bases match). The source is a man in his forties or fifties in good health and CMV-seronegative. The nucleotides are TGTGCCAGCAGCTTAGCAGGGGATTCCTACAATGAGCAGTTCTTC. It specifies CASSLAGDSYNEQFF. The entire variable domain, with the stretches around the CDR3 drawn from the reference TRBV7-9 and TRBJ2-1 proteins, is DTGVSQNPRHKITKRGQNVTFRCDPISEHNRLYWYRQTLGQGPEFLTYFQNEAQLEKSRLLSDRFSAERPKGSFSTLEIQRTEQGDSAMYLCASSLAGDSYNEQFFGPGTRLTVL.